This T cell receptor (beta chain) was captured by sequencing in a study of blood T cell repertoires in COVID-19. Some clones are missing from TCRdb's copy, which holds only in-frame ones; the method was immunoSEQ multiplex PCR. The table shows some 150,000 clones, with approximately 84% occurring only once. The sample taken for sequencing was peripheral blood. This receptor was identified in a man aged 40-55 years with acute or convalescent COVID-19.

The CDR3 sequence: CAISSSESTYTNTGELFF. The CDR3 DNA is TGTGCCATCAGTTCGAGCGAGAGTACGTACACGAACACCGGGGAGCTGTTTTTT. This sequence joins TRBV10-3 and TRBJ2-2; unclear D gene. Trimming removed 5 bases at V and 0 bases at J, with 19 bases between. Germline CDR1 and CDR2: ENHRY and SYGVKD. The CDR3 contains 18 residues.